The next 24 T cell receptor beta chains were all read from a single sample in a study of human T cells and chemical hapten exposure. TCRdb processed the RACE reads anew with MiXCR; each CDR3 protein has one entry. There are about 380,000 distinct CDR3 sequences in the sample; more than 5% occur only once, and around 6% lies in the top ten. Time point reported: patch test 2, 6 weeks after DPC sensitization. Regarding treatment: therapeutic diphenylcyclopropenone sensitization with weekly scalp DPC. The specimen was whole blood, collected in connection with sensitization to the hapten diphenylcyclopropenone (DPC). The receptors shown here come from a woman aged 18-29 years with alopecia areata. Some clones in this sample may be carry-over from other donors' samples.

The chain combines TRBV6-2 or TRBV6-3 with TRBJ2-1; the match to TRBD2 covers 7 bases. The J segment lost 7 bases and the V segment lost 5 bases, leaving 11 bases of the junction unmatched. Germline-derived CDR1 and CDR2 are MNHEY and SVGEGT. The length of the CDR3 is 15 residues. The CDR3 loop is CASSPLRGRWNEQFF. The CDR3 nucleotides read TGTGCCAGCAGTCCCCTGCGGGGGAGGTGGAATGAGCAGTTCTTC.

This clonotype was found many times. The CDR3 DNA follows: TGTGCCAGCTCACCGAGGAGGTCCACAGATACGCAGTATTTT. It encodes CASSPRRSTDTQYF. The chain recombines TRBV18 with TRBJ2-3, with D tentatively TRBD2 (5 bases). This CDR3 spans 14 amino acids. The V end was cut by 3 bases, the J end by 2 bases, with 9 bases between. Germline V lookup: CDR1 KGHSH, CDR2 LQKENI.

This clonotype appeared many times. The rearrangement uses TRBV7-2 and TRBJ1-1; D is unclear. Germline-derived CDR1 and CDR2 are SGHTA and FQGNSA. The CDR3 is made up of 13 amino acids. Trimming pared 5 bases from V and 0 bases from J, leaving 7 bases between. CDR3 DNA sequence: TGTGCCAGCAGCCAACAGTTGAACACTGAAGCTTTCTTT. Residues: CASSQQLNTEAFF.

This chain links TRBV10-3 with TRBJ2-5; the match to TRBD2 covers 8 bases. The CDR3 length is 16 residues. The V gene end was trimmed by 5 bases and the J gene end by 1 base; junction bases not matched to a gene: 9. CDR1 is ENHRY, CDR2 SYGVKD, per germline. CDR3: CAISPLSRGAQETQYF. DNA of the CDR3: TGTGCCATCAGTCCCCTCTCGCGGGGGGCCCAAGAGACCCAGTACTTC.

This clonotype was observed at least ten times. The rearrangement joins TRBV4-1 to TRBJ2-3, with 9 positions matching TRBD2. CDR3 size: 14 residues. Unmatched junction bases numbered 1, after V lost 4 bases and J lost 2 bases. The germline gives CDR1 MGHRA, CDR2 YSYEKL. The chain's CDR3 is CASSRLADTDTQYF. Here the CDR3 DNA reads TGCGCCAGCAGCCGACTAGCGGACACAGATACGCAGTATTTT.

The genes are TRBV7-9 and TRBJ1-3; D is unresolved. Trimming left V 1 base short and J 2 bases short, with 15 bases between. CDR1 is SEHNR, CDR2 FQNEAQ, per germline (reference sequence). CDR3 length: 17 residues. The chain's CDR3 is CASSLDEGSVAGNTIYF. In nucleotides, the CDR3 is TGTGCCAGCAGCTTAGATGAGGGATCAGTGGCTGGAAACACCATATATTTT.

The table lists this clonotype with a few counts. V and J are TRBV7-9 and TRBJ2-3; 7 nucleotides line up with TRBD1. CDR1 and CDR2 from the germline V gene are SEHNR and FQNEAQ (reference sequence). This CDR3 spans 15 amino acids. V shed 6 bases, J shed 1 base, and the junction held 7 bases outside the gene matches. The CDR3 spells CASRSRGRGTDTQYF. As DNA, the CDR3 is TGTGCCAGCAGGTCTAGGGGGCGCGGCACAGATACGCAGTATTTT.

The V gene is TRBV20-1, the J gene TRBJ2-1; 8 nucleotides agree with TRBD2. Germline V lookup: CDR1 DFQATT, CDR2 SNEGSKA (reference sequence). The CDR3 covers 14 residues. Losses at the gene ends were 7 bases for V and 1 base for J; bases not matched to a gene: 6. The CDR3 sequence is CSGRGGRSYNEQFF. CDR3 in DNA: TGCAGTGGCCGCGGGGGGAGATCCTACAATGAGCAGTTCTTC.

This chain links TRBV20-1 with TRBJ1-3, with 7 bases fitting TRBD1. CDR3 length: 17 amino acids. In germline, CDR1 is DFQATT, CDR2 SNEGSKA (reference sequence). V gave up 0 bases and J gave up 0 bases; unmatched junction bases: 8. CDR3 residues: CSARDRGQAISGNTIYF. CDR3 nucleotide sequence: TGCAGTGCTAGAGATCGAGGACAGGCGATCTCTGGAAACACCATATATTTT.

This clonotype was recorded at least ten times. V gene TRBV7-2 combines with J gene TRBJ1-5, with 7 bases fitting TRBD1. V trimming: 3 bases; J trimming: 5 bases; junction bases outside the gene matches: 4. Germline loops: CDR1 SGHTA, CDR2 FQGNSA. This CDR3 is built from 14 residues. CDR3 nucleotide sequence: TGTGCCAGCAGCTTTGCAGGGGGGTATCAGCCCCAGCATTTT. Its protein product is CASSFAGGYQPQHF.

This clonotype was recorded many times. CDR3 nucleotides: TGTGCCAGCAATGGGGTTGAGGGACAGGGGGTCCCCGGGGAGCTGTTTTTT. Its translation: CASNGVEGQGVPGELFF. V usage is TRBV28 and J usage is TRBJ2-2; 11 bases line up with TRBD1. The CDR3 covers 17 residues. Unmatched junction bases numbered 13, after V lost 7 bases and J lost 6 bases. CDR1 is MDHEN, CDR2 SYDVKM, per germline. The entire variable domain, with the rest obtained from reference TRBV28 and TRBJ2-2, is as follows: DVKVTQSSRYLVKRTGEKVFLECVQDMDHENMFWYRQDPGLGLRLIYFSYDVKMKEKGDIPEGYSVSREKKERFSLILESASTNQTSMYLCASNGVEGQGVPGELFFGEGSRLTVL.

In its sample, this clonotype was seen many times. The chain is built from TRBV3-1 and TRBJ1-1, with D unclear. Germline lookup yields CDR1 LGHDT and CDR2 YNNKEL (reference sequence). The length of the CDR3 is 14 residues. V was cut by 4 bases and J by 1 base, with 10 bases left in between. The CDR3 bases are TGTGCCAGCAGCCCTCAGCCAGGGAACACTGAAGCTTTCTTT. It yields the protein CASSPQPGNTEAFF.

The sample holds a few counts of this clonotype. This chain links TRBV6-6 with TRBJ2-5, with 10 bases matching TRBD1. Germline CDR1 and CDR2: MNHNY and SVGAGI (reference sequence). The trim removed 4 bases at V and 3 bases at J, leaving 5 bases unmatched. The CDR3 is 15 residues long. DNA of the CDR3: TGTGCCAGCAGTTTAAGACAGGGGGCGGAAGAGACCCAGTACTTC. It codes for CASSLRQGAEETQYF.

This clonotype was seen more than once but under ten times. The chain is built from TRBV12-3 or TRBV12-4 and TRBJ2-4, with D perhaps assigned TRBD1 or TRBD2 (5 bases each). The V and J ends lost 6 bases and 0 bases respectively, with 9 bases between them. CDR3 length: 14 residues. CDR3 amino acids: CASRGDLAKNIQYF. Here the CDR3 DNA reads TGTGCCAGCAGAGGGGACCTAGCCAAAAACATTCAGTACTTC.

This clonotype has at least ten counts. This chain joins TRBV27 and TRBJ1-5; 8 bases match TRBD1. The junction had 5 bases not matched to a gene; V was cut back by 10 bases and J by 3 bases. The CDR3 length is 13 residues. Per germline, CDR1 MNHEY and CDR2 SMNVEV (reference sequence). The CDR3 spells CANRTGHNQPQHF. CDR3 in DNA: TGTGCCAATCGGACAGGGCACAATCAGCCCCAGCATTTT.

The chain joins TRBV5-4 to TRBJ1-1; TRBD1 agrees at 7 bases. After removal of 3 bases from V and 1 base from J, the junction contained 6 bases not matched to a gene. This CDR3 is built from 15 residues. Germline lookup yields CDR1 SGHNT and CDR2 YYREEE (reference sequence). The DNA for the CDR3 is TGTGCCAGCAGCTCCTCGACAGGGACGAACACTGAAGCTTTCTTT. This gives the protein CASSSSTGTNTEAFF.

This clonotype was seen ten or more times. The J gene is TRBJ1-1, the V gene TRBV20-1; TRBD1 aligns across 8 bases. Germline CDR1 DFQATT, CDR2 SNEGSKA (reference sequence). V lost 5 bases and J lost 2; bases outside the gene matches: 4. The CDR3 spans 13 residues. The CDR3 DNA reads TGCAGTGCTCGTGGGACAGGAAACACTGAAGCTTTCTTT. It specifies CSARGTGNTEAFF.

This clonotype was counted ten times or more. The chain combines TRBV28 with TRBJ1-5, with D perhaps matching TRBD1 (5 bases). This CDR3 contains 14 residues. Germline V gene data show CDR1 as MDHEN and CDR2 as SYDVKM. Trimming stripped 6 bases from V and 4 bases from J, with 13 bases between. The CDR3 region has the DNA TGTGCCAGCAGAGGGACGGTAGCAAATCAGCCCCAGCATTTT. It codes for CASRGTVANQPQHF.

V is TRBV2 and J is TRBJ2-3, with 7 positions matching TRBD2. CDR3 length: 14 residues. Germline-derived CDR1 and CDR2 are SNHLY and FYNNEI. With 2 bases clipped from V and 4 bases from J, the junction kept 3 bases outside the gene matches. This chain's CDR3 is CASSELAVSDTQYF. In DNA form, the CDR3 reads TGTGCCAGCAGTGAACTAGCGGTGTCAGATACGCAGTATTTT. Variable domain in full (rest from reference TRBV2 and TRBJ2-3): EPEVTQTPSHQVTQMGQEVILRCVPISNHLYFYWYRQILGQKVEFLVSFYNNEISEKSEIFDDQFSVERPDGSNFTLKIRSTKLEDSAMYFCASSELAVSDTQYFGPGTRLTVL.

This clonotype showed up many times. CDR3 region: CASSYTSGLSSGNTIYF. CDR3 DNA sequence: TGTGCCAGCAGCTATACTTCAGGGCTTTCCTCTGGAAACACCATATATTTT. This chain uses TRBV4-2 with TRBJ1-3, with a weak D call TRBD1 (5 bases). The CDR3 totals 17 residues. V gave up 5 bases and J gave up 0 bases, with 17 bases separating them. CDR1 LGHNA and CDR2 YNFKEQ come from the germline V gene.

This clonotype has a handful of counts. The CDR3 bases are TGTGCCAGCAGCCTCGCTGGGACAGGAAGACTACGGGAGCAGTACTTC. Translation gives CASSLAGTGRLREQYF. This rearrangement joins TRBV6-2 or TRBV6-3 to TRBJ2-7; 8 bases are shared with TRBD1. Germline V gives CDR1 MNHEY, CDR2 SVGEGT. This CDR3 comprises 16 residues. Trimming removed 6 bases from V and 7 bases from J; junction bases left unmatched: 17.

For the CDR3, the DNA is TGTGCCAGCTCACCCTTGACAGGGACGGGCAAAAACATTCAGTACTTC. It specifies CASSPLTGTGKNIQYF. The genes are TRBV18 and TRBJ2-4, with 7 bases fitting TRBD1. J lost 3 bases, V lost 3 bases, and 8 bases had no gene match. The germline CDR1 and CDR2 sequences are KGHSH and LQKENI. The CDR3 contains 16 residues.

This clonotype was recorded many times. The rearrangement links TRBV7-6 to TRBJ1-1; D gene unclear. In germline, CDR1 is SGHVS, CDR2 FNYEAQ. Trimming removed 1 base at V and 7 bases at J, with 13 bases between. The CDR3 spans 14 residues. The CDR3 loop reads CASSLVAIPNEAFF. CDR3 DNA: TGTGCCAGCAGCTTAGTCGCTATACCTAATGAAGCTTTCTTT.

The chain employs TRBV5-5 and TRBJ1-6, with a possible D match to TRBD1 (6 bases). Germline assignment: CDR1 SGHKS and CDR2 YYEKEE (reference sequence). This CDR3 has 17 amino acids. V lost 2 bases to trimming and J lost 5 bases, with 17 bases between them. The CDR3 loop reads CASSFGSQGGNNSPLHF. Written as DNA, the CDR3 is TGTGCCAGCAGCTTTGGGTCACAGGGAGGCAATAATTCACCCCTCCACTTT.